Listed below are T cell receptor beta chains from one sample, sequenced in a study of shared clonotypes between healthy human individuals. Only in-frame clones appear in the TCRdb table, and some are missing; sequencing was by immunoSEQ multiplex PCR. The table includes about 1 million clones, roughly 80% detected once. Material for sequencing was memory CD4+ T cells sorted from blood. The receptor set was obtained from a young man in good health. CDR3s include the opening cysteine and the closing phenylalanine or tryptophan. The D gene is left open where the match is weak. Part of the rows lack a size; the others show once, few, many or a class for expanded clones.

>TRBJ1-2|TRBV5-1|few|.
CASSSGTSHDGYTF
TGCGCCAGCAGCTCCGGGACGTCCCATGATGGCTACACCTTC
>TRBJ2-2|TRBV7-2|once|.
CASSQILLNTGELFF
TGTGCCAGCAGCCAAATCTTACTTAACACCGGGGAGCTGTTTTTT
>TRBJ1-1|TRBV5-1|few|TRBD1
CASSQGDSTEAFF
TGCGCCAGCAGCCAGGGGGATAGCACTGAAGCTTTCTTT
>TRBJ1-2|TRBV18|once|.
CASSPETFVRGYTF
TGTGCCAGCTCACCAGAGACTTTCGTCAGAGGCTACACCTTC
>TRBJ2-2|TRBV7-3|many|.
CASSPRLGSGELFF
TGTGCCAGCAGCCCGAGGTTAGGTTCCGGGGAGCTGTTTTTT
>TRBJ2-3|TRBV2|.|.
CASSDSAITDTQYF
TGTGCCAGCAGTGACTCGGCCATCACAGATACGCAGTATTTT
>TRBJ1-5|TRBV5-1|few|.
CASSLMGASNQPQHF
TGCGCCAGCAGCTTGATGGGGGCTAGCAATCAGCCCCAGCATTTT
>TRBJ1-6|TRBV28|few|.
CASSPGGSPLHF
TGTGCCAGCAGCCCCGGGGGCTCACCCCTCCACTTT
>TRBJ2-7|TRBV11-2|.|.
CASSLDRLAYEQYF
TGTGCCAGCAGCTTGGACCGACTGGCTTACGAGCAGTACTTC
>TRBJ2-2|TRBV10-3|.|.
CAIRQPNTGELFF
TGTGCCATCAGGCAGCCGAACACCGGGGAGCTGTTTTTT
>TRBJ2-3|TRBV19|.|.
CASSIRPTDTQYF
TGTGCCAGTAGTATTAGGCCTACAGATACGCAGTATTTT
>TRBJ2-5|TRBV9|.|TRBD2
CASRPSGNQETQYF
TGTGCCAGCAGGCCTAGCGGGAACCAAGAGACCCAGTACTTC
>TRBJ2-1|TRBV27|.|TRBD2
CASSLTRLAGGHEQFF
TGTGCCAGCAGTCTCACCCGACTAGCGGGGGGGCACGAGCAGTTCTTC
>TRBJ1-5|TRBV27|.|TRBD1
CASSRTGGGQPQHF
TGTGCCAGCAGTCGGACAGGGGGCGGTCAGCCCCAGCATTTT
>TRBJ1-4|TRBV10-3|.|.
CAISEVWDEKLFF
TGTGCCATCAGTGAGGTTTGGGATGAAAAACTGTTTTTT
>TRBJ2-3|TRBV11-1|.|.
CASSSRGAADTQYF
TGTGCCAGCAGTTCTCGGGGGGCGGCAGATACGCAGTATTTT
>TRBJ1-1|TRBV6-1|once|TRBD1
CASTRQGENTEAFF
TGTGCCAGCACTCGACAGGGGGAGAACACTGAAGCTTTCTTT
>TRBJ1-6|TRBV7-2|.|.
CASSPGYYNSPLHF
TGTGCCAGCAGCCCTGGGTACTATAATTCACCCCTCCACTTT
>TRBJ1-6|TRBV5-1|few|.
CASSLNRVGFNSPLHF
TGCGCCAGCAGCTTGAACAGGGTGGGTTTTAATTCACCCCTCCACTTT
>TRBJ1-2|TRBV25-1|.|.
CASSEGGGYGYTF
TGTGCCAGCAGTGAAGGGGGTGGCTATGGCTACACCTTC
>TRBJ1-2|TRBV6-6|.|TRBD1
CASSPGGQGASGYTF
TGTGCCAGCAGTCCCGGGGGACAGGGGGCGTCCGGCTACACCTTC
>TRBJ1-2|TRBV6-1|once|.
CASSEQAQGVYGYTF
TGTGCCAGCAGTGAACAAGCACAGGGCGTATATGGCTACACCTTC